The sequence of this TCR beta chain was determined in a study of blood T cell repertoires in COVID-19. Study background: Sites in the United States, Italy and Spain provided acute and convalescent COVID-19 samples.

Germline values: CDR1 LNHNV, CDR2 YYDKDF (reference sequence). The CDR3 runs 14 residues. Trimming took 0 bases from V and 5 from J, leaving 10 bases between them. In the original analysis: It was from reference gene primer amplification that nucleated cell counts were estimated. Sequencing used immunoSEQ multiplex PCR; TCRdb keeps in-frame clones, though not all of them. V and J calls and clone size are those listed in that table; D and trimming were worked out from the DNA. The table lists about 270,000 clones, over 75% of them singletons, with approximately 9% in the top ten. Specimen: peripheral blood. The TCR was taken from a human donor in a cohort sampled during active COVID-19. This chain uses TRBV15 with TRBJ1-1; a weak D match, TRBD1 (5 bases). The CDR3 sequence is CATSRDGGGTEAFF. In DNA, the CDR3 is TGTGCCACCAGCAGAGATGGGGGGGGGACTGAAGCTTTCTTT.